Listed here is a single T cell receptor beta chain. This clonotype showed up just a few times. This clone's antigen is unknown. No base-level quality is on record; no much larger clone is a single base apart. Counted from cysteine to phenylalanine, this CDR3 has 15 amino acids. Only the CDR3 DNA stays, 45 bases, in frame from base 1. Looking up the germline V gene (reference sequence) yields CDR1 DFQATT and CDR2 SNEGSKA. V lost 5 bases and J lost 1 base, and the count of bases not matched to a germline gene is 8. Systemically healthy Caucasian individuals from Russia, approximately 39 in total and aged about 6 to 100 years, were included as donors. Each donor gave about 9.7 milliliters of peripheral blood, drawn into EDTA-treated Vacutainer tubes. Ficoll-Paque density-gradient centrifugation was used to isolate PBMCs, with at least 6.5 million obtained per sample. Trizol reagent was used to extract total RNA from the PBMCs, yielding at least 6 micrograms per sample. For every donor, flow cytometry on a PBMC aliquot measured the percentage of naive CD45RAhigh/CD27high T cells.

The sample comes from a study of blood T cells in healthy people across ages (dated by TCRdb to 2013 to 2016). For context, the study as a whole: In model experiments, roughly one uniquely barcoded TCR beta cDNA molecule per two T cells was captured by template switching. The study analyzed two additional independent replicas of 1 million unique cDNA reads from the same blood draw for two donors, one aged 18 to 29 and one aged 80 or older. Age-related changes in TCR beta repertoire diversity were measured in the study by deep sequencing normalized with unique cDNA molecular identifiers. To avoid experimental bias, donors of different ages were distributed randomly across sequencing lanes. The donors were divided into four age groups: young (average roughly 15 years), middle-aged (almost 40), aged (about 62) and long-lived (about 80). Results the study describes overall, beyond this receptor: Because donor CMV infection status was unknown, age-related changes in expanded clonotypes were potentially confounded. As age increased, observed TCR beta diversity per million T cells dropped in a roughly linear way, and a significant reduction was already evident by age about 40. Compared with the aged group, the long-lived group had more naive CD4+ T cells, fewer expanded clones and increased TCR diversity, suggesting age selection. A strong correlation was found between observed TCR beta diversity and the percentage of naive T cells measured by flow cytometry. Total diversity estimates from one million sequenced T cells were considered lower bounds and underestimates. Since profiling was done on bulk unsorted PBMCs, naive and antigen-experienced compartments could not be conclusively compared.

Library creation used 5' RACE. Sequencer: Illumina HiSeq 2500. A second PCR of about 6 to 11 cycles was performed with a sample-barcoded 5' primer and a J-beta primer mix. A template-switch 5' adaptor carrying 12 random nucleotides introduced a unique molecular identifier onto each TCR beta cDNA molecule. Each sample yielded at least 2.5 million CDR3-containing paired-end reads. First-strand cDNA synthesis was performed from all RNA using the Mint cDNA synthesis kit, with priming by a TRBC-specific oligonucleotide. Following uracil-DNA glycosylase treatment, all cDNA underwent a first 18-cycle PCR with the universal primers M1SS and BC2_uni_R. Processing in the source paper ran as follows. For normalization, 1 million high-quality reads, each with a distinct molecular identifier, were randomly selected from each sample. Reads with shared molecular identifiers were discarded instead of being binned into consensus sequences. CDR3 identification, clonotype clustering and error correction used MiTCR with a Q25 quality threshold and the strictest error-elimination algorithm. A nonparametric unseen species model using Euler transformation provided a lower-bound estimate of total TCR beta diversity. TCRdb reprocessing: public reads trimmed at Q25 with fastp, clones called with MiXCR, in-frame beta chains kept. Identical CDR3 protein sequences are pooled into one entry, listed with their most common genes and DNA. These V and J calls are TCRdb output, not the study's own analysis. In all, the sample holds 1.5 million to 2 million distinct CDR3 sequences, and 25% to 30% of those were seen once. Together, the top ten hold around 7.7% of the sample.

The sequenced material came from blood. The TCR sequence derives from a woman aged 30 to 39 in good health. The sequence is built from TRBV20-1 and TRBJ1-5; 7 central bases correspond to TRBD1. The DNA is as follows: TGCAGTGCTTCGATACAGGGGCGCAGCAATCAGCCCCAGCATTTT. It is translated as CSASIQGRSNQPQHF.